This TCR beta chain was retrieved from a study of T cell repertoires in cytomegalovirus infection. Study-level background: It can be stated that public TCR beta signatures indicated CMV infection as well as a matching HLA type.

Note on this clonotype: What it binds is unknown.

Study results and limitations: The study found HLA-C-restricted CMV-specific TCR beta clonotypes dominating the ex vivo response. Frequencies of public TCR beta families were cumulated, and this identified carriers of CMV plus the relevant HLA.

The CDR3 is 13 residues long. V was cut by 8 bases and J by 1 base, with 13 bases left in between. CDR1 and CDR2 from the germline V gene are SQVTM and ANQGSEA. TCRdb itself ran the reads through MiXCR, one entry per CDR3 protein. This table has roughly 280,000 distinct CDR3 sequences, less than 9.5% appearing once. The J gene is TRBJ2-3, the V gene TRBV29-1; a weak D match, TRBD1 (5 bases). This TCR came from a human donor in good health (CMV status not recorded). Some clones in this sample may be carry-over from other donors' samples. The sequencing sample was made of PBMCs. The CDR3 reads CSPRVGGTDTQYF. In nucleotides, the CDR3 is TGCAGCCCCAGGGTCGGCGGCACAGATACGCAGTATTTT.